The TCR beta chain under discussion was sequenced for a study of T cell responses to AZD1222 COVID-19 vaccine. Sequencing used immunoSEQ multiplex PCR; TCRdb keeps in-frame clones, though not all of them. The data contain 100,000 or so clones, about 86% of them seen just once; the ten biggest clones take up around 1.5%. The CDR3 sequence is 15 residues long. After removal of 6 bases from V and 4 bases from J, the junction contained 8 bases not matched to a gene. Germline V gives CDR1 SGHTS, CDR2 YDEGEE. Findings of the study overall: Regions left unmutated in variants are reportedly the target of nearly half of spike-specific TCRs.

About this clone itself: The antigen is not known.

This material consisted of peripheral blood, taken on day 0 of AZD1222 vaccination. The receptor was isolated from an adult in good health. The chain employs TRBV5-8 and TRBJ1-5, with TRBD1 identical over 9 bases. The CDR3 region has the DNA TGTGCCAGCAACCCCGGGACAGGGAGAAATCAGCCCCAGCATTTT. It translates to CASNPGTGRNQPQHF.